These 25 T cell receptor beta chains were sequenced from one sample in a study of blood T cell repertoires in COVID-19. The table came from immunoSEQ multiplex PCR; TCRdb's copy has only in-frame clones and leaves some out. The table records about 73,000 clones, approximately 80% of them present only once. What was sequenced was peripheral blood. Source of these receptors: a man between 65 and 85 years old with COVID-19, enrolled during active disease.

A single count supports this clone. The rearrangement links TRBV7-3 to TRBJ2-2, with D tentatively TRBD1 (5 bases). Germline CDR1 SGHTA, CDR2 FQGTGA. CDR3 length equals 16 residues. The V end lost 1 base, the J end lost 1 base, and 10 bases lay between the germline ends. CDR3 residues: CASSLMSQGNTGELFF. CDR3 nucleotides: TGTGCCAGCAGCTTAATGTCCCAGGGGAACACCGGGGAGCTGTTTTTT.

The rearrangement joins TRBV19 to TRBJ1-1, with D uncertain. Germline CDR1 reads LNHDA; CDR2 reads SQIVND (reference sequence). This CDR3 has 15 amino acids. V was trimmed by 1 base and J by 0 bases, leaving 9 bases between them. This chain's CDR3 is CASSIAGGLNTEAFF. The CDR3 DNA reads TGTGCCAGTAGTATAGCGGGAGGGTTGAACACTGAAGCTTTCTTT.

This sequence joins TRBV29-1 and TRBJ2-1; 8 bases are a match to TRBD1. V shed 4 bases and J 0 bases; nucleotides not matched to a gene: 5. The CDR3 is made up of 15 amino acids. CDR1 is SQVTM, CDR2 ANQGSEA, per germline. The DNA of the CDR3 is TGCAGCGTTGGGACAGGGACAAGCTCCTACAATGAGCAGTTCTTC. As protein: CSVGTGTSSYNEQFF.

The chain uses TRBV9 and TRBJ1-2; TRBD1 matches at 11 bases. This CDR3 is built from 14 residues. The trim removed 4 bases at V and 8 bases at J, leaving 7 bases unmatched. CDR1 and CDR2 (germline): SGDLS, YYNGEE. CDR3: CASSKGQGVSGYTF. CDR3 nucleotide sequence: TGTGCCAGCAGCAAGGGACAGGGGGTAAGCGGCTACACCTTC.

The rearrangement links TRBV5-6 to TRBJ2-5, with D tentatively TRBD2 (7 bases). Trimming took off 3 bases at V and 4 bases at J, with 19 bases between the two ends. This CDR3 has 16 amino acids. Germline values: CDR1 SGHDT, CDR2 YYEEEE. The CDR3 DNA sequence: TGTGCCAGCAGCTCCCTAGGGGGGGGCCTTTTAGAGACCCAGTACTTC. Translation: CASSSLGGGLLETQYF.

This clone has only one observation. The genes are TRBV2 and TRBJ1-5; D not certain. The CDR3 is 16 amino acids. Germline CDR1 SNHLY, CDR2 FYNNEI. Deletions cut 6 bases from V and 0 bases from J, with 15 bases between. Written as DNA, the CDR3 is TGTGCCAGCAGACCCACCAGCGCGATTAGCAATCAGCCCCAGCATTTT. It codes for CASRPTSAISNQPQHF.

This chain links TRBV2 with TRBJ1-5; TRBD1 matches 8 bases. Germline-derived CDR1 and CDR2 are SNHLY and FYNNEI. The CDR3 is made up of 15 amino acids. The ends lost 6 bases at V and 5 bases at J; junction bases unmatched: 9. The CDR3 is CASRTDRANHQPQHF. The CDR3 DNA is TGTGCCAGCAGGACGGACAGGGCCAACCATCAGCCCCAGCATTTT.

The rearrangement links TRBV19 to TRBJ2-7; perhaps TRBD1 as D (5 bases). Germline V CDR1 and CDR2: LNHDA, SQIVND (reference sequence). This CDR3 contains 14 residues. Trimming shortened V by 4 bases and J by 4 bases, and 14 bases separated the two germline ends. CDR3 DNA sequence: TGTGCCAGTAGTAAAGGGGATACCCGATACGAGCAGTACTTC. This codes for CASSKGDTRYEQYF.

V usage is TRBV27 and J usage is TRBJ1-2; TRBD1 is a possible D gene (5 bases). The CDR3 runs 16 residues. The V gene lost 0 bases and the J gene lost 5 bases, with 16 bases spanning the gap. Germline V gives CDR1 MNHEY, CDR2 SMNVEV (reference sequence). The CDR3, as DNA: TGTGCCAGCAGTTTATCTTCGTCCCGGCGGGGGTATGGCTACACCTTC. Translating it yields CASSLSSSRRGYGYTF.

The J gene is TRBJ2-1, the V gene TRBV18; D is possibly TRBD2 (6 bases). V lost 3 bases and J lost 1, with 13 bases in between. The CDR3 runs 16 residues. Germline lookup yields CDR1 KGHSH and CDR2 LQKENI. The CDR3 DNA reads as TGTGCCAGCTCACCTGCAGCGGGTCTTTCCTACAATGAGCAGTTCTTC. Protein product: CASSPAAGLSYNEQFF.

This chain joins TRBV7-9 and TRBJ1-4; D call uncertain. Germline V gives CDR1 SEHNR, CDR2 FQNEAQ (reference sequence). The CDR3 runs to 13 residues. The V end was cut by 5 bases, the J end by 6 bases, with 10 bases between. The CDR3 DNA reads TGTGCCAGCAGCCCGCGGCCGGATGAAAAACTGTTTTTT. Translating gives CASSPRPDEKLFF. Together with reference TRBV7-9 and TRBJ1-4, the CDR3 gives the full variable domain: DTGVSQNPRHKITKRGQNVTFRCDPISEHNRLYWYRQTLGQGPEFLTYFQNEAQLEKSRLLSDRFSAERPKGSFSTLEIQRTEQGDSAMYLCASSPRPDEKLFFGSGTQLSVL.

The V gene is TRBV14, the J gene TRBJ2-7, with a weak D call TRBD2 (5 bases). In germline, CDR1 is SGHDN, CDR2 FVKESK. The CDR3 length is 15 residues. Trimming took 1 base from V and 3 from J, leaving 13 bases between them. The CDR3 coding sequence is TGTGCCAGCAGCCAAGGTATGGGGAGATTCTACGAGCAGTACTTC. This sequence encodes CASSQGMGRFYEQYF.

This chain links TRBV11-2 with TRBJ2-1; 12 nucleotides align to TRBD2. CDR3 size: 16 residues. Germline CDR1 reads SGHAT; CDR2 reads FQNNGV. V trimming: 5 bases; J trimming: 6 bases; junction bases outside the gene matches: 8. The CDR3 nucleotides read TGTGCCAGCAGCCCTAGCGGGAGGGCCGTTAGCAATGAGCAGTTCTTC. It yields the protein CASSPSGRAVSNEQFF.

This rearrangement joins TRBV11-2 to TRBJ1-5; D might be TRBD1 (5 bases). Trimming removed 3 bases from V and 4 bases from J, with 10 bases in between. This CDR3 has 14 amino acids. Germline V CDR1 and CDR2: SGHAT, FQNNGV. The CDR3 DNA follows: TGTGCCAGCAGCTTGCAGGGAAGGAATCAGCCCCAGCATTTT. Residues: CASSLQGRNQPQHF. The entire variable domain, with the rest obtained from reference TRBV11-2 and TRBJ1-5, is as follows: EAGVAQSPRYKIIEKRQSVAFWCNPISGHATLYWYQQILGQGPKLLIQFQNNGVVDDSQLPKDRFSAERLKGVDSTLKIQPAKLEDSAVYLCASSLQGRNQPQHFGDGTRLSIL.

This clone has only a few counts. CDR3 DNA: TGTGCCAGCAGTTTACCGACAGAAGCTGGAAACACCATATATTTT. Translation: CASSLPTEAGNTIYF. This chain links TRBV28 with TRBJ1-3; tentatively, D is TRBD1 (5 bases). V was trimmed by 2 bases and J by 2 bases, leaving 10 bases between them. Germline CDR1 MDHEN, CDR2 SYDVKM. The CDR3 has 15 amino acids.

This clone was detected a few times. The J gene is TRBJ1-1, the V gene TRBV6-5, with no clear D. Germline V gene data show CDR1 as MNHEY and CDR2 as SVGAGI. The CDR3 sequence is 12 residues long. The V end was cut by 6 bases, the J end by 6 bases, with 11 bases between. The CDR3 DNA reads TGTGCCAGCAGCCTCACACGCTCTGAAGCTTTCTTT. It specifies CASSLTRSEAFF.

The chain combines TRBV5-8 with TRBJ1-2, with 10 bases matching TRBD1. The germline V gene encodes CDR1 SGHTS and CDR2 YDEGEE. The CDR3 loop spans 16 amino acids. V was pared by 0 bases and J by 3 bases, with 5 bases of the junction left unmatched. In DNA form, the CDR3 reads TGTGCCAGCAGCTTGGGGACAGGGGGTACCCACTATGGCTACACCTTC. It yields the protein CASSLGTGGTHYGYTF. The full variable domain, its missing parts supplied by reference TRBV5-8 and TRBJ1-2, is EAGVTQSPTHLIKTRGQQATLRCSPISGHTSVYWYQQALGLGLQFLLWYDEGEERNRGNFPPRFSGRQFPNYSSELNVNALELEDSALYLCASSLGTGGTHYGYTFGSGTRLTVV.

The chain carries TRBV24-1 and TRBJ2-7; D call uncertain. The V end lost 3 bases, the J end lost 0 bases, and 5 bases lay between the germline ends. The CDR3 is 13 residues long. Germline CDR1 KGHDR, CDR2 SFDVKD. CDR3 in amino acids: CATSDPSSYEQYF. The DNA of the CDR3 is TGTGCCACCAGTGATCCGAGCTCCTACGAGCAGTACTTC.

This clone was recorded once. V is TRBV27 and J is TRBJ1-5; maybe TRBD1 (6 bases). The CDR3 loop spans 15 amino acids. V lost 5 bases and J 7 bases, leaving 18 bases between the germline ends. Germline values: CDR1 MNHEY, CDR2 SMNVEV (reference sequence). The CDR3 DNA reads TGTGCCAGCAGTCCAAGTACAGGGTTGGGGCAGCCCCAGCATTTT. It codes for CASSPSTGLGQPQHF.

V and J are TRBV5-4 and TRBJ2-7; no clear D. The germline V and J ends were trimmed by 2 bases and 3 bases, with 12 bases remaining between them. The CDR3 contains 14 residues. Germline-derived CDR1 and CDR2 are SGHNT and YYREEE (reference sequence). The CDR3 sequence is CASSFDTAYYEQYF. Here the CDR3 DNA reads TGTGCCAGCAGCTTTGACACCGCCTACTACGAGCAGTACTTC.

The V call is TRBV28, the J call TRBJ2-1; possibly TRBD2 for D (6 bases). Germline assignment: CDR1 MDHEN and CDR2 SYDVKM. The CDR3 length is 15 residues. V gave up 2 bases and J gave up 8 bases, with 16 bases separating them. In nucleotides, the CDR3 is TGTGCCAGCAGTTTAGGAGTAGCGGCCTCCTATGAGCAGTTCTTC. Translation gives CASSLGVAASYEQFF. The whole variable domain, filled in from reference TRBV28 and TRBJ2-1, reads DVKVTQSSRYLVKRTGEKVFLECVQDMDHENMFWYRQDPGLGLRLIYFSYDVKMKEKGDIPEGYSVSREKKERFSLILESASTNQTSMYLCASSLGVAASYEQFFGPGTRLTVL.

The rearrangement joins TRBV5-4 to TRBJ1-6, with 7 bases identical to TRBD1. CDR1 is SGHNT, CDR2 YYREEE, per germline (reference sequence). The CDR3 length is 12 residues. The J segment lost 8 bases and the V segment lost 10 bases, leaving 6 bases of the junction unmatched. CDR3 residues: CAEGARDSPLHF. The CDR3 nucleotides read TGTGCCGAGGGGGCCCGGGATTCACCCCTCCACTTT.

The chain employs TRBV6-4 and TRBJ2-1, with TRBD2 matching over 7 bases. The V segment lost 5 bases and the J segment 7 bases; nucleotides outside the gene matches: 5. The CDR3 spans 13 residues. Per germline, CDR1 MRHNA and CDR2 SNTAGT. CDR3 nucleotides: TGTGCCAGCAGTTTAGAGGGAGGGAATGAGCAGTTCTTC. Protein sequence: CASSLEGGNEQFF.

This clone was observed a few times. V and J are TRBV30 and TRBJ1-2; unclear D gene. The V end lost 4 bases, the J end lost 2 bases, and 8 bases lay between the germline ends. This CDR3 spans 12 amino acids. Germline V gives CDR1 GTSNPN, CDR2 SVGIG (reference sequence). CDR3 sequence (DNA): TGTGCCTGGAACCGCAGAAACTATGGCTACACCTTC. It codes for CAWNRRNYGYTF.

The genes are TRBV27 and TRBJ2-2; D is possibly TRBD2 (6 bases). V lost 2 bases, J lost 2 bases, and 9 bases lay in between. The CDR3 contains 15 residues. CDR1 is MNHEY, CDR2 SMNVEV, per germline (reference sequence). This CDR3 is CASSLRGLNTGELFF. In DNA, the CDR3 is TGTGCCAGCAGTTTAAGGGGACTTAACACCGGGGAGCTGTTTTTT.